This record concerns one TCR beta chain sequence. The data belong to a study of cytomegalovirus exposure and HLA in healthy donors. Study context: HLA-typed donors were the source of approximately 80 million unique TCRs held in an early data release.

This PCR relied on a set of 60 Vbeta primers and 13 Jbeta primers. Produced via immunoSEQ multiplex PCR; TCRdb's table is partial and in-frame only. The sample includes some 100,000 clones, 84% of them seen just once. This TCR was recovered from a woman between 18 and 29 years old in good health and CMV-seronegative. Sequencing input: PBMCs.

This chain's CDR3 is CASSLPDRDTYRASYEQYF. The CDR3 region has the DNA TGTGCCAGCAGCTTACCTGACCGGGACACCTATAGGGCATCCTACGAGCAGTACTTC. This rearrangement joins TRBV7-2 to TRBJ2-7; possible D gene TRBD1, 6 bases. Deletions cut 2 bases from V and 1 base from J, with 24 bases between. CDR1 and CDR2 from the germline V gene are SGHTA and FQGNSA. The CDR3 runs 19 residues.